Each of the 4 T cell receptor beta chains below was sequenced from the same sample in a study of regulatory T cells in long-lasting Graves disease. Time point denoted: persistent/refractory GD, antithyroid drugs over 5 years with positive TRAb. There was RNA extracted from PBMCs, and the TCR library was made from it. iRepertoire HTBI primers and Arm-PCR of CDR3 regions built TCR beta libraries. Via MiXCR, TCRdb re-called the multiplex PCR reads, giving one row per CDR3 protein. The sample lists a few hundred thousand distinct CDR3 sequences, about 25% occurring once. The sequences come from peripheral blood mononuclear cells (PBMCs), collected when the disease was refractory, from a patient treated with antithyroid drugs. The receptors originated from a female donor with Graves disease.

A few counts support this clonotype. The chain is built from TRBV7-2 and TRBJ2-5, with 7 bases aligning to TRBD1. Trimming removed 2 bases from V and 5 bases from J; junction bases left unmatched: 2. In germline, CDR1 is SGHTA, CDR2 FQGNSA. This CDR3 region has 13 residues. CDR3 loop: CASSLNRGETQYF. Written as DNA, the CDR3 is TGTGCCAGCAGCTTAAACAGGGGTGAGACCCAGTACTTC.

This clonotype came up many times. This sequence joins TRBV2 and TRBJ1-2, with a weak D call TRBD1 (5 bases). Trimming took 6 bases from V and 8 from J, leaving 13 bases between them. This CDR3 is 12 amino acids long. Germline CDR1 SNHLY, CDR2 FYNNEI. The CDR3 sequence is CASSGAHEGYTF. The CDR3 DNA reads TGTGCCAGCAGCGGGGCCCACGAAGGCTACACCTTC.

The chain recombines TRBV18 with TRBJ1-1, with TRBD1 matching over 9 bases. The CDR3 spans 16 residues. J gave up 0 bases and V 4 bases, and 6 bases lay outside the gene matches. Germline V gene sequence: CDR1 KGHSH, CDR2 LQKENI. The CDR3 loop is CASSLGTGRMNTEAFF. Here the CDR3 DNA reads TGTGCCAGCTCACTGGGGACAGGGAGAATGAACACTGAAGCTTTCTTT.

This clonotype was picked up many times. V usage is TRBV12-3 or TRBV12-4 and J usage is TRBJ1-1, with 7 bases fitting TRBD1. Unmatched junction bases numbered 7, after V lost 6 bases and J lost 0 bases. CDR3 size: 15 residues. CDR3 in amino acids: CASSVQQGLNTEAFF. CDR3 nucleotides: TGTGCCAGCAGCGTACAACAGGGGTTGAACACTGAAGCTTTCTTT.